Sequencing of this TCR beta chain was carried out in a study of shared clonotypes between healthy human individuals. On the study more broadly: Aged 18 to 49, the donors were a couple of women and a few men.

Assay: immunoSEQ multiplex PCR; the TCRdb copy retains only in-frame clones and omits some. In the table there are some 2.1 million clones, about 94% of which are singletons. With regard to this clone: The identical CDR3 is also encoded by other nucleotide sequences in the sample.

The V gene's germline CDR1 is DFQATT and CDR2 SNEGSKA (reference sequence). The CDR3 covers 10 residues. V was clipped by 3 bases and J by 3 bases, with 2 bases between them. Naive CD8 populations comprised CD45RO-negative cells positively selected for CCR7, excluding terminally differentiated effector memory CD45RA+ cells. Donors were healthy HIV-negative adults without recently reported acute infections or vaccinations. The TCR comes from a man aged 18 to 29 in good health. This chain connects TRBV20-1 to TRBJ1-2; no firm D call. Sample: naive CD8+ T cells sorted from blood. The CDR3 DNA reads as TGCAGTGCTAGTGACTATGGCTACACCTTC. It translates to CSASDYGYTF.